This passage covers 17 T cell receptor beta chains from one sample sequenced in a study of OX40 agonist ivuxolimab in advanced cancers. The assay was immunoSEQ multiplex PCR, and TCRdb's table has in-frame clones only and misses some. Among fewer than 100,000 clones listed, 80% to 90% were seen once. The sample was CD4+ or CD8+ T cells sorted from blood, taken in a trial of the OX40 agonist ivuxolimab. Receptor source: an adult with an advanced solid tumor such as melanoma, head and neck, liver or kidney cancer.

J is TRBJ2-1 and V is TRBV18; 11 bases line up with TRBD2. Germline V gene lookup returns CDR1 KGHSH and CDR2 LQKENI. CDR3 length: 14 residues. The trim removed 5 bases at V and 5 bases at J, leaving 2 bases unmatched. The CDR3: CASSTSGGHNEQFF. For the CDR3, the DNA is TGTGCCAGCTCAACTAGCGGGGGTCACAATGAGCAGTTCTTC. Complete variable domain (other parts from reference TRBV18 and TRBJ2-1): NAGVMQNPRHLVRRRGQEARLRCSPMKGHSHVYWYRQLPEEGLKFMVYLQKENIIDESGMPKERFSAEFPKEGPSILRIQQVVRGDSAAYFCASSTSGGHNEQFFGPGTRLTVL.

V and J are TRBV29-1 and TRBJ2-7, with 10 bases aligning to TRBD1. V was clipped by 3 bases and J by 9 bases; unmatched bases: 11. The CDR3 runs 14 residues. The germline CDR1 and CDR2 sequences are SQVTM and ANQGSEA. CDR3: CSVEGTGARSGQYF. CDR3 nucleotides: TGCAGCGTTGAGGGGACAGGGGCCCGGTCGGGGCAGTACTTC.

The V call is TRBV28, the J call TRBJ1-2; D is possibly TRBD1 (5 bases). Germline V gene data show CDR1 as MDHEN and CDR2 as SYDVKM. The V gene lost 1 base and the J gene lost 6 bases, with 12 bases spanning the gap. This CDR3 spans 14 amino acids. As DNA, the CDR3 is TGTGCCAGCAGTTTATCCCCGGGGCGGAATGGCTACACCTTC. Protein sequence: CASSLSPGRNGYTF.

This clone was counted a few times. The rearrangement joins TRBV6-5 to TRBJ2-3; 10 positions agree with TRBD1. The J segment lost 6 bases and the V segment lost 4 bases, leaving 10 bases of the junction unmatched. Germline loops: CDR1 MNHEY, CDR2 SVGAGI. CDR3 size: 16 residues. CDR3 DNA sequence: TGTGCCAGCAGTTTCGGGCAGGGACAGGGGAGGGATACGCAGTATTTT. It yields the protein CASSFGQGQGRDTQYF.

V gene TRBV18 combines with J gene TRBJ1-6; D possibly corresponds to TRBD1 (5 bases). The V gene's germline CDR1 is KGHSH and CDR2 LQKENI. The V and J ends lost 3 bases and 8 bases respectively, with 14 bases between them. The CDR3 consists of 15 residues. The CDR3 loop is CASSPRTPMDSPLHF. In nucleotides, the CDR3 is TGTGCCAGCTCACCGAGGACACCCATGGATTCACCCCTCCACTTT.

The sample holds a few counts of this clone. Germline is not matched at one junction end, which may reflect a read error. The chain recombines TRBV7-7 with TRBJ1-1, with 7 bases lining up with TRBD1. CDR1 is SSHAT, CDR2 FNYEAQ, per germline (reference sequence). CDR3 length: 13 amino acids. In nucleotides, the CDR3 is TGTGCTAGCAGCCCTGACAGGGACGCTGAAGCTTTCTTT. Encoded protein: CASSPDRDAEAFF.

The chain joins TRBV6-1 to TRBJ1-2, with 7 nucleotides matching TRBD1. The germline gives CDR1 MNHNS, CDR2 SASEGT. The CDR3 extends over 13 amino acids. The J segment lost 6 bases and the V segment lost 2 bases, leaving 3 bases of the junction unmatched. The CDR3 sequence is CASSETTGDGYTF. The CDR3 bases are TGTGCCAGCAGTGAAACCACAGGGGATGGCTACACCTTC.

The V call is TRBV5-1, the J call TRBJ2-3; TRBD1 aligns across 9 bases. The CDR3 spans 17 residues. With V trimmed by 2 bases and J by 2 bases, 9 bases remained unmatched. Germline V gene lookup returns CDR1 SGHRS and CDR2 YFSETQ. In nucleotides, the CDR3 is TGCGCCAGCAGCTTTGGGGCGGGACAGGGAGACACAGATACGCAGTATTTT. Its protein product is CASSFGAGQGDTDTQYF.

The V and J genes are TRBV28 and TRBJ1-4; perhaps TRBD1 as D (6 bases). Germline V gene data show CDR1 as MDHEN and CDR2 as SYDVKM. The CDR3 covers 15 residues. The V and J ends lost 7 bases and 0 bases respectively, with 12 bases between them. The CDR3 region is CASNKYRATNEKLFF. CDR3 DNA: TGTGCCAGCAATAAATACAGGGCAACTAATGAAAAACTGTTTTTT.

The rearrangement uses TRBV2 and TRBJ1-1; tentative D call: TRBD1 (6 bases). Trimming pared 6 bases from V and 0 bases from J, leaving 8 bases between. The CDR3 length is 13 residues. Germline V lookup: CDR1 SNHLY, CDR2 FYNNEI. The CDR3 region has the DNA TGTGCCAGCAGGGACAGCTTGAACACTGAAGCTTTCTTT. Its protein is CASRDSLNTEAFF.

V gene TRBV6-5 combines with J gene TRBJ1-6; TRBD1 matches at 8 bases. CDR3 length: 15 amino acids. Germline values: CDR1 MNHEY, CDR2 SVGAGI. V lost 5 bases and J lost 9; bases outside the gene matches: 9. CDR3 nucleotides: TGTGCCAGCAGTCGGATCGGACAGGGATCTTCACCCCTCCACTTT. Its protein product is CASSRIGQGSSPLHF.

The V and J genes are TRBV4-3 and TRBJ2-5, with D tentatively TRBD2 (5 bases). The CDR3 loop spans 15 amino acids. The ends were cut back, 0 bases at V and 4 bases at J, with 12 bases in the middle. From germline, CDR1 is LGHNA and CDR2 YSLEER. The CDR3 DNA is TGCGCCAGCAGCCAAGACGGGGTCTTTGGAGAGACCCAGTACTTC. Its translation: CASSQDGVFGETQYF.

The chain couples TRBV28 to TRBJ1-3; D might be TRBD1 (6 bases). V was clipped by 6 bases and J by 0 bases, with 9 bases between them. The CDR3 contains 14 residues. CDR1 is MDHEN and CDR2 is SYDVKM in the germline V gene. This chain's CDR3 is CASRRDNSGNTIYF. The CDR3 bases are TGTGCCAGCAGGCGGGACAACTCTGGAAACACCATATATTTT.

The rearrangement uses TRBV5-4 and TRBJ2-1, with 8 bases lining up with TRBD2. The CDR3 runs to 15 residues. V lost 0 bases and J lost 5; bases outside the gene matches: 4. The V gene's germline CDR1 is SGHNT and CDR2 YYREEE (reference sequence). The DNA of the CDR3 is TGTGCCAGCAGCTTGGAGAGCGGGGGACACAATGAGCAGTTCTTC. Translating it yields CASSLESGGHNEQFF. The entire variable domain, with the rest obtained from reference TRBV5-4 and TRBJ2-1, is as follows: ETGVTQSPTHLIKTRGQQVTLRCSSQSGHNTVSWYQQALGQGPQFIFQYYREEENGRGNFPPRFSGLQFPNYSSELNVNALELDDSALYLCASSLESGGHNEQFFGPGTRLTVL.

This sequence joins TRBV5-3 and TRBJ2-2; the D is unclear. TRBV5-3 is identified as an open reading frame with a role that is uncertain. The CDR3 consists of 18 residues. Trimming stripped 0 bases from V and 1 base from J, with 16 bases between. DNA for the CDR3: TGTGCCAGAAGCTTGGGACATTTAGGCCACCAGAACACCGGGGAGCTGTTTTTT. Translation gives CARSLGHLGHQNTGELFF.

The chain joins TRBV5-6 to TRBJ2-5; possible D gene TRBD1, 7 bases. Germline V CDR1 and CDR2: SGHDT, YYEEEE. The ends were cut back, 5 bases at V and 7 bases at J, with 15 bases in the middle. CDR3 length equals 13 residues. CDR3 amino acids: CASRQGLGGTQYF. Here the CDR3 DNA reads TGTGCCAGCAGACAGGGGCTCGGGGGGACCCAGTACTTC.

The CDR3 sequence is CASSLQGGGNSPLHF. CDR3 in DNA: TGTGCCAGCAGCTTACAGGGCGGAGGTAATTCACCCCTCCACTTT. V and J are TRBV7-2 and TRBJ1-6, with D maybe TRBD1 (5 bases). V was shortened by 2 bases and J by 6 bases, with 11 bases between the two germline ends. The germline CDR1 and CDR2 sequences are SGHTA and FQGNSA. The CDR3 has 15 residues.